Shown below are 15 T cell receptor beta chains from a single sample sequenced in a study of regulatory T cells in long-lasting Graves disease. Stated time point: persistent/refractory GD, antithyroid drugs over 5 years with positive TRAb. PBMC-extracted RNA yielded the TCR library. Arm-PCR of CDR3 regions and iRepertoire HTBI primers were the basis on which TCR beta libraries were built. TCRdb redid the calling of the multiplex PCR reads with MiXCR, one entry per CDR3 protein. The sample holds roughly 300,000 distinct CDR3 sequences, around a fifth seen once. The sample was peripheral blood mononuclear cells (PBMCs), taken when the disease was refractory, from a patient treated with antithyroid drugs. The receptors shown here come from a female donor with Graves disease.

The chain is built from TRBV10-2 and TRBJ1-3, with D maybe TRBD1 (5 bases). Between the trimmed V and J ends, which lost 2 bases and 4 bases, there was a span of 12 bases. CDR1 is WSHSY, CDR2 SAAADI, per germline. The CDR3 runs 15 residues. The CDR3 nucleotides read TGCGCCAGCAGTGAGGCGGGGCGAGGAGGAAACACCATATATTTT. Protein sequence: CASSEAGRGGNTIYF.

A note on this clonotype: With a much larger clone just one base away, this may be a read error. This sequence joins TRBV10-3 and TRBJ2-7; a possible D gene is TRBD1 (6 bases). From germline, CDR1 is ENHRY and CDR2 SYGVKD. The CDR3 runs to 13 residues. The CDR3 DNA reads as TGTGCCATCAGTGACAGGGGAAACTACAAGCAGTACTTC. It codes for CAISDRGNYKQYF.

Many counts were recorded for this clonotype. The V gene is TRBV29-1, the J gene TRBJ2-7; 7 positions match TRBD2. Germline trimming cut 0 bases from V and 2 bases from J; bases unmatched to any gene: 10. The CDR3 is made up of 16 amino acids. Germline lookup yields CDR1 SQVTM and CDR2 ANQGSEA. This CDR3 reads CSVEDPGGTGTYEQYF. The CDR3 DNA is TGCAGCGTTGAAGATCCGGGAGGAACCGGAACCTACGAGCAGTACTTC.

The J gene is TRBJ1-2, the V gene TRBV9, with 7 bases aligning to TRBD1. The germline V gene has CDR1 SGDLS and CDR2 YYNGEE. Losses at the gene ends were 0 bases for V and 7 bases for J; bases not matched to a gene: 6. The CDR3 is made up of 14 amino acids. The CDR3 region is CASSVEGGGVGYTF. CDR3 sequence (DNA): TGTGCCAGCAGCGTAGAGGGAGGGGGCGTTGGCTACACCTTC.

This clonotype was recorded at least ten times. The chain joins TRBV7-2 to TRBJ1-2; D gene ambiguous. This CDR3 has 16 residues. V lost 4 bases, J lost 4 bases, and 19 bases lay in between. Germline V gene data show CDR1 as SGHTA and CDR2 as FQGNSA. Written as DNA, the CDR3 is TGTGCCAGCAGCTCCCCGGGGTATACTATCGGCTATGGCTACACCTTC. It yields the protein CASSSPGYTIGYGYTF.

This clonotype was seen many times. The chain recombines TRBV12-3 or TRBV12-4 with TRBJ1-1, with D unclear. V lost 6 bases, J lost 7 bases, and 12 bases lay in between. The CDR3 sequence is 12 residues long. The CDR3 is CASSFGRGEAFF. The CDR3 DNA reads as TGTGCCAGCAGCTTCGGGAGAGGTGAAGCTTTCTTT.

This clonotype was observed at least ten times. CDR3 DNA sequence: TGTGCCAGCAGTTACAGTTTACAGGTCCTCTATGGCTACACCTTC. It codes for CASSYSLQVLYGYTF. The J gene is TRBJ1-2, the V gene TRBV6-2 or TRBV6-3, with D perhaps matching TRBD1 (5 bases). The CDR3 totals 15 residues. V was pared by 2 bases and J by 4 bases, with 14 bases between. Germline assignment: CDR1 MNHEY and CDR2 SVGEGT.

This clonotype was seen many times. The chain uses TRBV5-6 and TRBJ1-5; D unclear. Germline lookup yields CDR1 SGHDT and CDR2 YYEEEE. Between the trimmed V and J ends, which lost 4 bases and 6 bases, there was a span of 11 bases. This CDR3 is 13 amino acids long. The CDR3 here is CASSPGSGQPQHF. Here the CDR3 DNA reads TGTGCCAGCAGCCCCGGTAGCGGTCAGCCCCAGCATTTT.

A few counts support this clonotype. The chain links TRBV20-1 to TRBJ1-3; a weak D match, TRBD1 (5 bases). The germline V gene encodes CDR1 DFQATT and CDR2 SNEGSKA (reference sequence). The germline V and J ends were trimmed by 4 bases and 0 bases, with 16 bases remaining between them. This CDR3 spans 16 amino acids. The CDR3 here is CSATTFTGVSGNTIYF. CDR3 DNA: TGCAGTGCTACTACCTTTACAGGAGTCTCTGGAAACACCATATATTTT.

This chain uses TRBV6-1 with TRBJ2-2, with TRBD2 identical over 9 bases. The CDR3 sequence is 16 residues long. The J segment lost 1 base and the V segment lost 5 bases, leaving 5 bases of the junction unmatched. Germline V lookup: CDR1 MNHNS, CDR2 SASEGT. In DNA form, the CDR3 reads TGTGCCAGCAGTCAAGATAGCGGGAGGAACACCGGGGAGCTGTTTTTT. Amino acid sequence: CASSQDSGRNTGELFF.

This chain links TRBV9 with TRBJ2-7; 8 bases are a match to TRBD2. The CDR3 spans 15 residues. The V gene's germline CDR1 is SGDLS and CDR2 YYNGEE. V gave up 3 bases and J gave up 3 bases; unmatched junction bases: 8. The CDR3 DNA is TGTGCCAGCAGCGGGAGCGGGAGAGGGAGCTACGAGCAGTACTTC. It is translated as CASSGSGRGSYEQYF.

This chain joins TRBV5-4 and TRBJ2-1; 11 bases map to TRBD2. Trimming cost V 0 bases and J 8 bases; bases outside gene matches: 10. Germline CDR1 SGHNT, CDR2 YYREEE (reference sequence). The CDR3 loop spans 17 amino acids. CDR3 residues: CASSLASSGGALYEQFF. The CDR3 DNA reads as TGTGCCAGCAGCTTGGCAAGTAGCGGGGGGGCTCTTTATGAGCAGTTCTTC.

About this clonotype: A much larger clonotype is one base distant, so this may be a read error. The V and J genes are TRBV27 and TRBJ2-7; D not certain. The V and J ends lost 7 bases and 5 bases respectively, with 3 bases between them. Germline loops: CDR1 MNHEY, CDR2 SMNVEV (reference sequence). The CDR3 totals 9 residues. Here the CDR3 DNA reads TGTGCCAGCACCGACGAGCAGTACTTC. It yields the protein CASTDEQYF.

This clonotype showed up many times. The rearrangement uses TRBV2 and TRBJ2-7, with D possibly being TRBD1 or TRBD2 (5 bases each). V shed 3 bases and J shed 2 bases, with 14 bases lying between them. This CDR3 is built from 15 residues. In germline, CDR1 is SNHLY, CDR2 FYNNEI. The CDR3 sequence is CASSEGRVLTYEQYF. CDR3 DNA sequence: TGTGCCAGCAGTGAGGGGCGGGTACTAACCTACGAGCAGTACTTC.

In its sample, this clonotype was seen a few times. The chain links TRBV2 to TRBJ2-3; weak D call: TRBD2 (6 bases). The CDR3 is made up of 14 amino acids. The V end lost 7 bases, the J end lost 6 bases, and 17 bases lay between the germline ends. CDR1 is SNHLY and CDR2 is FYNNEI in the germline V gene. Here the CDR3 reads CASMTGTSSDTQYF. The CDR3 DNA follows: TGTGCCAGCATGACTGGGACTTCTTCGGATACGCAGTATTTT.